These T cell receptor beta chains were read from a single sample in a study of T-cell reconstitution after alpha-beta-depleted transplantation in children. TCRdb called the PCR reads again in MiXCR, with one record for every CDR3 protein. The repertoire has over 150,000 distinct CDR3 sequences, over 8.5% of them found once; the top ten carry around 13%. Material: PBMCs, obtained before TCRalphabeta/CD19-depleted stem cell transplant. The receptors originated from a boy aged 2 to 10 with acute myeloid leukemia, due to receive a stem cell transplant. Both conserved end residues are part of each CDR3. The order of the fields is J gene, V gene, D gene, clone size, CDR3 protein, CDR3 DNA. The D gene is left open where the match is weak. Size is stated for part of the rows, as once, few or many counts, or as a class when the clone is expanded.

J gene: TRBJ1-1; V gene: TRBV11-1; D gene: NA; clone size: many; CDR3 protein: CASSLASVNTEAFF; CDR3 DNA: TGTGCCAGCAGCTTAGCATCCGTCAACACTGAAGCTTTCTTT
J gene: TRBJ2-7; V gene: TRBV5-6; D gene: TRBD1; clone size: many; CDR3 protein: CASSLKRQGYEQYF; CDR3 DNA: TGTGCCAGCAGCTTGAAGCGACAGGGTTACGAGCAGTACTTC
J gene: TRBJ2-3; V gene: TRBV4-1; D gene: TRBD2; clone size: many; CDR3 protein: CASSQGQVISGRRGDTQYF; CDR3 DNA: TGCGCCAGCAGCCAAGGACAGGTCATTAGCGGGAGGAGGGGAGATACGCAGTATTTT
J gene: TRBJ2-7; V gene: TRBV6-2/TRBV6-3; D gene: NA; clone size: many; CDR3 protein: CASSRAVYEQYF; CDR3 DNA: TGTGCCAGCAGTCGAGCGGTTTACGAGCAGTACTTC
J gene: TRBJ2-3; V gene: TRBV20-1; D gene: NA; clone size: many; CDR3 protein: CSARGLGVSTDTQYF; CDR3 DNA: TGCAGTGCTAGAGGTCTCGGGGTCAGCACAGATACGCAGTATTTT
J gene: TRBJ2-7; V gene: TRBV10-2; D gene: NA; clone size: many; CDR3 protein: CASSRKGDSYEQYF; CDR3 DNA: TGCGCCAGCAGTAGGAAGGGGGACTCCTACGAGCAGTACTTC
J gene: TRBJ2-7; V gene: TRBV27; D gene: NA; clone size: NA; CDR3 protein: CASSFGASYEHYF; CDR3 DNA: TGTGCCAGCAGTTTCGGGGCCTCCTACGAGCATTACTTC
J gene: TRBJ2-3; V gene: TRBV20-1; D gene: TRBD2; clone size: many; CDR3 protein: CSARGTSGRTDTQYF; CDR3 DNA: TGCAGTGCTAGGGGGACTAGCGGGAGGACAGATACGCAGTATTTT
J gene: TRBJ1-4; V gene: TRBV5-1; D gene: NA; clone size: many; CDR3 protein: CASSYGRSTNEKLFF; CDR3 DNA: TGCGCCAGCAGCTATGGACGGTCAACTAATGAAAAACTGTTTTTT
J gene: TRBJ2-1; V gene: TRBV29-1; D gene: TRBD1; clone size: many; CDR3 protein: CSVKTGDRYNEQFF; CDR3 DNA: TGCAGCGTTAAGACAGGGGACAGATACAATGAGCAGTTCTTC
J gene: TRBJ2-3; V gene: TRBV7-2; D gene: NA; clone size: many; CDR3 protein: CASSYRVGASTDTQYF; CDR3 DNA: TGTGCCAGCAGCTATAGGGTTGGGGCCTCCACAGATACGCAGTATTTT
J gene: TRBJ1-2; V gene: TRBV20-1; D gene: TRBD1; clone size: many; CDR3 protein: CSAPPGTGPTHGYTF; CDR3 DNA: TGCAGTGCTCCTCCTGGGACAGGGCCCACTCACGGCTACACCTTC
J gene: TRBJ2-1; V gene: TRBV7-9; D gene: NA; clone size: many; CDR3 protein: CASSLAEYEQFF; CDR3 DNA: TGTGCCAGCAGCTTGGCGGAGTATGAGCAGTTCTTC
J gene: TRBJ2-3; V gene: TRBV9; D gene: TRBD2; clone size: NA; CDR3 protein: CASSVEGLADTDTQYF; CDR3 DNA: TGTGCCAGCAGCGTAGAGGGGCTAGCGGACACAGATACGCAGTATTTT
J gene: TRBJ2-2; V gene: TRBV20-1; D gene: NA; clone size: many; CDR3 protein: CSAREPRGETTGELFF; CDR3 DNA: TGCAGTGCTAGGGAGCCACGGGGAGAAACAACCGGGGAGCTGTTTTTT
J gene: TRBJ2-2; V gene: TRBV27; D gene: NA; clone size: many; CDR3 protein: CASRWAMQGSGELFF; CDR3 DNA: TGTGCCAGCAGATGGGCGATGCAGGGGAGCGGGGAGCTGTTTTTT
J gene: TRBJ2-1; V gene: TRBV20-1; D gene: NA; clone size: NA; CDR3 protein: CSAPRGAWQFF; CDR3 DNA: TGCAGTGCTCCCCGGGGGGCCTGGCAGTTCTTC
J gene: TRBJ2-3; V gene: TRBV7-6; D gene: NA; clone size: many; CDR3 protein: CASSLRAGASTDTQYF; CDR3 DNA: TGTGCCAGCAGCTTAAGGGCAGGGGCCTCCACAGATACGCAGTATTTT
J gene: TRBJ2-2; V gene: TRBV12-3/TRBV12-4; D gene: NA; clone size: few; CDR3 protein: CASSPSRGELFF; CDR3 DNA: TGTGCCAGCAGCCCTTCACGTGGGGAGCTGTTTTTT
J gene: TRBJ2-1; V gene: TRBV19; D gene: TRBD2; clone size: many; CDR3 protein: CASTGLAGGYRQFF; CDR3 DNA: TGTGCCAGCACCGGACTAGCGGGGGGGTATAGGCAGTTCTTC
J gene: TRBJ1-4; V gene: TRBV2; D gene: NA; clone size: few; CDR3 protein: CASSDDPQGEKLFF; CDR3 DNA: TGTGCCAGCAGTGACGACCCCCAAGGGGAAAAACTGTTTTTT
J gene: TRBJ2-2; V gene: TRBV12-3/TRBV12-4; D gene: TRBD2; clone size: many; CDR3 protein: CASSPTSGGAGELFF; CDR3 DNA: TGTGCCAGCAGTCCGACTAGCGGGGGGGCCGGGGAGCTGTTTTTT
J gene: TRBJ1-6; V gene: TRBV9; D gene: NA; clone size: many; CDR3 protein: CASSATTTGPFNSPLHF; CDR3 DNA: TGTGCCAGCAGCGCAACTACAACAGGCCCCTTTAATTCACCCCTCCACTTT
J gene: TRBJ2-2; V gene: TRBV5-1; D gene: NA; clone size: many; CDR3 protein: CASSEGSTGELFF; CDR3 DNA: TGCGCCAGCAGCGAGGGGTCTACCGGGGAGCTGTTTTTT
J gene: TRBJ2-1; V gene: TRBV12-2; D gene: NA; clone size: NA; CDR3 protein: CASRFDARCTASYNEQFF; CDR3 DNA: TGTGCAAGTCGCTTCGATGCCCGATGCACAGCCTCCTACAATGAGCAGTTCTTC
J gene: TRBJ2-3; V gene: TRBV18; D gene: NA; clone size: many; CDR3 protein: CASSPGQIDTDTQYF; CDR3 DNA: TGTGCCAGCTCACCCGGACAGATTGACACAGATACGCAGTATTTT
J gene: TRBJ2-5; V gene: TRBV12-3/TRBV12-4; D gene: NA; clone size: many; CDR3 protein: CASSIDERTQYF; CDR3 DNA: TGTGCCAGCAGTATAGACGAGAGGACCCAGTACTTC
J gene: TRBJ1-1; V gene: TRBV29-1; D gene: NA; clone size: many; CDR3 protein: CSVVFGPEAFF; CDR3 DNA: TGCAGCGTTGTGTTTGGCCCTGAAGCTTTCTTT
J gene: TRBJ2-6; V gene: TRBV6-5; D gene: TRBD1; clone size: many; CDR3 protein: CASSSIQGAGANVLTF; CDR3 DNA: TGTGCCAGCAGTTCAATACAGGGGGCTGGGGCCAACGTCCTGACTTTC
J gene: TRBJ2-1; V gene: TRBV7-2; D gene: TRBD2; clone size: many; CDR3 protein: CASSLGGGGRNNEQFF; CDR3 DNA: TGTGCCAGCAGCTTAGGGGGCGGGGGGCGCAACAATGAGCAGTTCTTC
J gene: TRBJ2-1; V gene: TRBV29-1; D gene: TRBD1; clone size: many; CDR3 protein: CSVPGQGLNEQFF; CDR3 DNA: TGCAGCGTCCCGGGACAGGGACTGAATGAGCAGTTCTTC
J gene: TRBJ2-3; V gene: TRBV7-2; D gene: NA; clone size: many; CDR3 protein: CASSLDAHTDTQYF; CDR3 DNA: TGTGCCAGCAGCTTAGACGCTCACACAGATACGCAGTATTTT
J gene: TRBJ1-1; V gene: TRBV20-1; D gene: NA; clone size: many; CDR3 protein: CSARGQTNTEAFF; CDR3 DNA: TGCAGTGCTAGAGGACAAACCAACACTGAAGCTTTCTTT
J gene: TRBJ2-1; V gene: TRBV27; D gene: NA; clone size: many; CDR3 protein: CASSSSTSGNEQFF; CDR3 DNA: NA
J gene: TRBJ2-1; V gene: TRBV18; D gene: TRBD2; clone size: many; CDR3 protein: CASSPPASGGSSSYNEQFF; CDR3 DNA: TGTGCCAGCTCACCACCGGCTAGCGGGGGGTCTAGCTCCTACAATGAGCAGTTCTTC
J gene: TRBJ2-3; V gene: TRBV7-9; D gene: NA; clone size: NA; CDR3 protein: CATLQVGGLNADTQYF; CDR3 DNA: TGTGCCACCCTCCAGGTCGGGGGGCTGAACGCAGATACGCAGTATTTT
J gene: TRBJ1-1; V gene: TRBV27; D gene: TRBD1; clone size: many; CDR3 protein: CASAGAGGYTEAFF; CDR3 DNA: TGTGCCAGCGCTGGGGCAGGGGGTTACACTGAAGCTTTCTTT
J gene: TRBJ2-3; V gene: TRBV9; D gene: TRBD2; clone size: many; CDR3 protein: CASSQYGGGTDTQYF; CDR3 DNA: TGTGCCAGCAGCCAATACGGGGGGGGCACAGATACGCAGTATTTT
J gene: TRBJ2-5; V gene: TRBV4-1; D gene: TRBD1; clone size: many; CDR3 protein: CASSQRDRGETQYF; CDR3 DNA: TGCGCCAGCAGCCAAAGGGACAGGGGTGAGACCCAGTACTTC
J gene: TRBJ2-5; V gene: TRBV7-9; D gene: NA; clone size: many; CDR3 protein: CASGLGRPPFYERDWQETQYF; CDR3 DNA: TGTGCCAGCGGTTTGGGCCGTCCGCCGTTTTACGAGAGGGACTGGCAAGAGACCCAGTACTTC
J gene: TRBJ2-7; V gene: TRBV30; D gene: TRBD2; clone size: many; CDR3 protein: CAWRISGRRGEQYF; CDR3 DNA: TGTGCCTGGAGAATTAGCGGGAGACGGGGCGAGCAGTACTTC
J gene: TRBJ2-1; V gene: TRBV6-2/TRBV6-3; D gene: TRBD2; clone size: many; CDR3 protein: CASSLNSGSAEQFF; CDR3 DNA: TGTGCCAGCAGTCTCAATAGCGGGAGCGCTGAGCAGTTCTTC